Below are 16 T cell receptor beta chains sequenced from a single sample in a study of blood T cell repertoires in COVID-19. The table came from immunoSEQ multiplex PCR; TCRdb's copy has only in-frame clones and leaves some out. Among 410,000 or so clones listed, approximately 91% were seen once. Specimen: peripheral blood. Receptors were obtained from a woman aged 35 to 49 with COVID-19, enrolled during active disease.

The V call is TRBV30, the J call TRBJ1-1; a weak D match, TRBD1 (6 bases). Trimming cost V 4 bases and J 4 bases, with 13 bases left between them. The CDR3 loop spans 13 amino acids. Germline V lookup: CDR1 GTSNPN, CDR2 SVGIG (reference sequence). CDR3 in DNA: TGTGCCTGGAACGGGGGAGGGGGCACTGAAGCTTTCTTT. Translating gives CAWNGGGGTEAFF.

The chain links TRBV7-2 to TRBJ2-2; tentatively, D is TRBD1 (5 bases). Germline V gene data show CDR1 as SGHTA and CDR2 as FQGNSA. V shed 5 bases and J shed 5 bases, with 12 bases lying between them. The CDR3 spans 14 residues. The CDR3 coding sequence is TGTGCCAGCAGCCTCTTGACAGTTACCGGGGAGCTGTTTTTT. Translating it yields CASSLLTVTGELFF.

The DNA of the CDR3 is TGCGCCAGCAGCCAGAGGGAGGGGAATCAGCCCCAGCATTTT. Translating it yields CASSQREGNQPQHF. This chain uses TRBV4-3 with TRBJ1-5, with D perhaps matching TRBD1 (5 bases). The CDR3 extends over 14 amino acids. The germline V gene has CDR1 LGHNA and CDR2 YSLEER. V lost 3 bases to trimming and J lost 4 bases, with 10 bases between them.

The CDR3 reads CASSLLEAQEAFF. The CDR3 coding sequence is TGTGCCAGCAGTTTGCTCGAGGCCCAGGAAGCTTTCTTT. The chain links TRBV6-5 to TRBJ1-1; D is unclear. Germline V gene sequence: CDR1 MNHEY, CDR2 SVGAGI. This CDR3 contains 13 residues. Trimming removed 4 bases from V and 8 bases from J, with 14 bases in between.

CDR3 DNA: TGCGCCAGCAGCTTGGTTCCGGGACAGGGCGAAGCCCAGCATTTT. This encodes CASSLVPGQGEAQHF. The chain carries TRBV5-1 and TRBJ1-5, with 9 positions matching TRBD1. The CDR3 extends over 15 amino acids. Germline V lookup: CDR1 SGHRS, CDR2 YFSETQ. J gave up 11 bases and V 0 bases, and 9 bases lay outside the gene matches.

The CDR3 DNA follows: TGTGCCAGCAGCCGGGGGGCACAAGATGAGCAGTTCTTC. Translated: CASSRGAQDEQFF. V usage is TRBV7-3 and J usage is TRBJ2-1, with D possibly TRBD2 on 7 matching bases. V was shortened by 5 bases and J by 8 bases, with 13 bases between the two germline ends. This CDR3 is built from 13 residues. CDR1 is SGHTA, CDR2 FQGTGA, per germline. Based on the CDR3 plus reference TRBV7-3 and TRBJ2-1, the full variable domain is GAGVSQTPSNKVTEKGKYVELRCDPISGHTALYWYRQSLGQGPEFLIYFQGTGAADDSGLPNDRFFAVRPEGSVSTLKIQRTERGDSAVYLCASSRGAQDEQFFGPGTRLTVL.

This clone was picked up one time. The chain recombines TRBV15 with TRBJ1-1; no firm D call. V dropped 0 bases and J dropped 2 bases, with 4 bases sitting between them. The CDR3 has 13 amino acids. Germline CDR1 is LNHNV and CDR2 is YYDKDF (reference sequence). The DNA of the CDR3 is TGTGCCACCAGCAGAGATCCTAACACTGAAGCTTTCTTT. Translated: CATSRDPNTEAFF.

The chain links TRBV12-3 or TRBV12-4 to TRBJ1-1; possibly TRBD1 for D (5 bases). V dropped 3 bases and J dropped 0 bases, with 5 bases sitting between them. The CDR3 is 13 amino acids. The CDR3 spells CASSLTVNTEAFF. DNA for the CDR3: TGTGCCAGCAGTTTGACAGTGAACACTGAAGCTTTCTTT.

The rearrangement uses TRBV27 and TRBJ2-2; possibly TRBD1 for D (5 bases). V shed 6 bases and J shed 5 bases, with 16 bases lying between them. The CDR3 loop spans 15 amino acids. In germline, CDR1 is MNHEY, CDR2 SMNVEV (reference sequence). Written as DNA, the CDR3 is TGTGCCAGCAGGTCCCCGGGTAGGGGAACCGGGGAGCTGTTTTTT. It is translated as CASRSPGRGTGELFF.

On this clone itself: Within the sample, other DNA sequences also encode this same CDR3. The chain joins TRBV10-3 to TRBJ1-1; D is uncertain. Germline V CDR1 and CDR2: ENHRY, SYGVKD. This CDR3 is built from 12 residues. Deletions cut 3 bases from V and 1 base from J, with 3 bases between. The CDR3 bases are TGTGCCATCAGTGACAGGAACACTGAAGCTTTCTTT. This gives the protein CAISDRNTEAFF.

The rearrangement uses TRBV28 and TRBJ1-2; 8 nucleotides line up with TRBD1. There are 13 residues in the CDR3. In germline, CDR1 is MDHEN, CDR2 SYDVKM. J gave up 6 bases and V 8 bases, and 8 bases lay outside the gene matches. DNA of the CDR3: TGTGCCAGCCACACCTCGACAGGGGATGGCTACACCTTC. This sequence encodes CASHTSTGDGYTF.

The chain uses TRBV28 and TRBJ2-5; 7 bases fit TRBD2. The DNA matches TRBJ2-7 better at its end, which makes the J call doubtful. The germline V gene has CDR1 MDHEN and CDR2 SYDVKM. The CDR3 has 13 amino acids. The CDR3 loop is CASNGRRTYEQYF. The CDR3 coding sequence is TGTGCCAGCAACGGGAGGAGGACCTACGAGCAGTACTTC.

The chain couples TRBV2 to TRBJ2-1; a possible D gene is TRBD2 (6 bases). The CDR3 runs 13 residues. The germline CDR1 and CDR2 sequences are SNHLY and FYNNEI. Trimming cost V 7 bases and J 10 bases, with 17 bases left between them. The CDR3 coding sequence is TGTGCCAGCAAAAGCCTTAGCGGCAGCGAGCAGTTCTTC. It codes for CASKSLSGSEQFF.

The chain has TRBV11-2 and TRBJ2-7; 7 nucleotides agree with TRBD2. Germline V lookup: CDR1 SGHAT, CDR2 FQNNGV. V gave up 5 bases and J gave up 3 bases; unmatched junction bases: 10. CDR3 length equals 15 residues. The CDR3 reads CASSPGLAAIYEQYF. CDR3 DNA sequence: TGTGCCAGCAGCCCTGGCCTAGCGGCGATCTACGAGCAGTACTTC.

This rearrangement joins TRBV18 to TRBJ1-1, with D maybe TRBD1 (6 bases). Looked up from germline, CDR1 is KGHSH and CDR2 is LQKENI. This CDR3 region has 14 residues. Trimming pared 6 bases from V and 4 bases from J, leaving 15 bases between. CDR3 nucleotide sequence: TGTGCCAGCTCCTATAACAGGGAGGGCACTGAAGCTTTCTTT. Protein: CASSYNREGTEAFF.

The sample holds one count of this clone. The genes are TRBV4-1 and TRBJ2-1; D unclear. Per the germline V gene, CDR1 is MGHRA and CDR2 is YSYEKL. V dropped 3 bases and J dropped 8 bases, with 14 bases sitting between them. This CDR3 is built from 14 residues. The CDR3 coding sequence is TGCGCCAGCAGCCACCCCCCGAGAGCCGATGAGCAGTTCTTC. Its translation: CASSHPPRADEQFF.